Listed below are T cell receptor beta chains from one sample, sequenced in a study of blood T cell repertoires in COVID-19. Sequencing was performed with immunoSEQ multiplex PCR; in TCRdb, only in-frame clones are kept and a portion is missing. This table holds 150,000 or so clones, about 83% found once. Sequenced: peripheral blood. Every receptor here comes from a woman aged 70-85 years with COVID-19, enrolled during active disease. CDR3s include the opening cysteine and the closing phenylalanine or tryptophan. D genes are given only for firm matches. Some rows mark clone size as missing; the rest say once, few, many or name a class of expanded clone.

>TRBJ1-1|TRBV19|-|-
TGTGCCAGTAGTCTGACAGAGAACACTGAAGCTTTCTTT
CASSLTENTEAFF
>TRBJ2-5|TRBV4-2|-|TRBD2
TGTGCCAGCAGCCAAGGAGCGGGGGGCTTTCAAGAGACCCAGTACTTC
CASSQGAGGFQETQYF
>TRBJ1-1|TRBV7-9|-|TRBD1
TGTGCCAGCAGTCATCGGGACAGGGATGAAGCTTTCTTT
CASSHRDRDEAFF
>TRBJ1-4|TRBV7-8|-|-
TGTGCCAGCAGCAGAAGACAGACAACTAATGAAAAACTGTTTTTT
CASSRRQTTNEKLFF
>TRBJ1-5|TRBV28|once|-
TGTGCCAGCCGTAGAGGACTCGCAATCCCAATGAGCAATCAGCCCCAGCATTTT
CASRRGLAIPMSNQPQHF
>TRBJ1-4|TRBV18|-|TRBD1
TGTGCCAGCTCCCCGGGACAGTCAAGTGAAAAACTGTTTTTT
CASSPGQSSEKLFF
>TRBJ2-1|TRBV5-1|-|TRBD1
TGCGCCAGCAGCCGTGACAGGGTCGAAACGGGTGAGCAGTTCTTC
CASSRDRVETGEQFF
>TRBJ1-5|TRBV28|-|TRBD1
TGTGCCAGCATCCCAACCGGGACAGCCAATCAGCCCCAGCATTTT
CASIPTGTANQPQHF
>TRBJ2-4|TRBV4-1|-|-
TGCGCCAGCAGCCAAGGCTGGGGCAGAACACCTCTAGCCAAAAACATTCAGTACTTC
CASSQGWGRTPLAKNIQYF
>TRBJ2-7|TRBV30|-|-
TGTGCCTGGAGTGTAGAAGCAGAGCAGTACTTC
CAWSVEAEQYF
>TRBJ2-1|TRBV5-4|-|TRBD2
TGTGCCAGCAGCTTGGGTCTAGCGGTGAACAATGAGCAGTTCTTC
CASSLGLAVNNEQFF
>TRBJ2-2|TRBV7-9|-|TRBD1
TGTGCCAGCAGCTCGGAGGGACAGGGGAACACCGGGGAGCTGTTTTTT
CASSSEGQGNTGELFF
>TRBJ1-1|TRBV28|-|-
TGTGCCAGCACTCTCAGGGGCCAGAACACTGAAGCTTTCTTT
CASTLRGQNTEAFF
>TRBJ2-3|TRBV5-4|-|-
TGTGCCAGCAGCCCCGAGTTCTTCACAGATACGCAGTATTTT
CASSPEFFTDTQYF